The clone carrying this T cell receptor beta chain was seen a handful of times. This sample was included in a study of T-cell reconstitution after alpha-beta-depleted transplantation in children. A library of TCRbeta sequences, prepared with unique molecular identifiers, was generated. TCRdb re-called the PCR reads through MiXCR, storing one row per CDR3 protein. Here the sample spans approximately 800,000 distinct CDR3 sequences, about 15% being singletons. With 1 base removed from V and 4 bases from J, the gap between germline ends came to 13 bases. Per germline, CDR1 DFQATT and CDR2 SNEGSKA (reference sequence). The CDR3 sequence is 14 residues long.

The chain combines TRBV20-1 with TRBJ1-2; D not resolved. This specimen consisted of PBMCs, mostly from graft donor cells, obtained 360 days after TCRalphabeta/CD19-depleted stem cell transplant. The receptor comes from a male patient aged 10-17 years who had a stem cell transplant for acute lymphoblastic leukemia, so the T cells may come from the graft donor. For the CDR3, the DNA is TGCAGTGCTAGAGTCACCTCCCACTCCTATGGCTACACCTTC. It translates to CSARVTSHSYGYTF.